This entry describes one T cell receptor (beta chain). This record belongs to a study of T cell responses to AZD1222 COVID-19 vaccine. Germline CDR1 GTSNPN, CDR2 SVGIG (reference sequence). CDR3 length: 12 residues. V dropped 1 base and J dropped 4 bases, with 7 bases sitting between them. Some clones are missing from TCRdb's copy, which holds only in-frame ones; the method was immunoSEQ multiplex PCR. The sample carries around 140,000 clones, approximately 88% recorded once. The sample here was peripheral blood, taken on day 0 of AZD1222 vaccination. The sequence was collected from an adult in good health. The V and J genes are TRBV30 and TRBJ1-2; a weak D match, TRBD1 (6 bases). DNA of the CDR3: TGTGCCTGGAGTGAGACAGGCTATGGCTACACCTTC. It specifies CAWSETGYGYTF.